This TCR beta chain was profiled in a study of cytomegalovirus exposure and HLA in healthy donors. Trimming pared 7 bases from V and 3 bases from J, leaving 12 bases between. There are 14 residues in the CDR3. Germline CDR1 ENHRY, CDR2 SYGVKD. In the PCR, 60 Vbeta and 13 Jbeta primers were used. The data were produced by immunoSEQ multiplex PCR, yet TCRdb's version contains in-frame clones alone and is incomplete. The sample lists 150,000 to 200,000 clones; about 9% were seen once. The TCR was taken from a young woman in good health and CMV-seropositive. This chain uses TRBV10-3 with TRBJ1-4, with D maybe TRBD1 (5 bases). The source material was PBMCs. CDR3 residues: CAIKGQGSNEKLFF. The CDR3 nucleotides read TGTGCCATCAAAGGACAAGGATCTAATGAAAAACTGTTTTTT.